The 15 T cell receptor beta chains listed next were all sequenced from one sample in a study of blood T cells in healthy people across ages. A second PCR, run for about 7 to 11 cycles, used a sample-barcoded 5' primer plus a J-beta primer mix. Via MiXCR, TCRdb re-called the 5' RACE reads, giving one row per CDR3 protein. The table has roughly 1.4 million distinct CDR3 sequences, 59% seen once. The specimen was blood. All receptors derive from a man aged 18 to 30 in good health.

Note on this clonotype: An end of the junction differs from the germline gene, which may be a read error. The chain combines TRBV14 with TRBJ1-5, with 10 bases lining up with TRBD1. Germline V CDR1 and CDR2: SGHDN, FVKESK. The CDR3 is 17 residues long. This chain's CDR3 is CASSQAPTGGRNQPQHF. The CDR3 DNA reads as TGTGCTAGCAGCCAAGCTCCGACAGGGGGCAGGAATCAGCCCCAGCATTTT.

The gene calls are TRBV20-1 and TRBJ2-5; D gene unclear. Germline CDR1 reads DFQATT; CDR2 reads SNEGSKA (reference sequence). The CDR3 length is 14 residues. Deletions cut 3 bases from V and 0 bases from J, with 11 bases between. This chain's CDR3 is CSARVMSYQETQYF. The CDR3 DNA follows: TGCAGTGCTAGGGTAATGTCGTACCAAGAGACCCAGTACTTC.

This clonotype came up a few times. The V gene is TRBV6-5, the J gene TRBJ2-1, with 7 nucleotides matching TRBD2. J gave up 8 bases and V 0 bases, and 4 bases lay outside the gene matches. The germline CDR1 and CDR2 sequences are MNHEY and SVGAGI. CDR3 length equals 14 residues. The CDR3 sequence is CASSYSRLAHEQFF. The CDR3, as DNA: TGTGCCAGCAGTTACTCCCGACTAGCACATGAGCAGTTCTTC.

This clonotype was recorded once. CDR3: CASSQDDPPWEQYF. The CDR3 nucleotides read TGTGCCAGCAGCCAAGATGACCCCCCGTGGGAGCAGTACTTC. This chain uses TRBV3-1 with TRBJ2-5, with D maybe TRBD2 (5 bases). The CDR3 has 14 residues. The V end lost 0 bases, the J end lost 11 bases, and 16 bases lay between the germline ends. The germline gives CDR1 LGHDT, CDR2 YNNKEL (reference sequence).

The chain couples TRBV5-1 to TRBJ2-5; D may correspond to TRBD1 or TRBD2 (5 bases each). The CDR3 extends over 12 amino acids. V was pared by 2 bases and J by 11 bases, with 13 bases between. From germline, CDR1 is SGHRS and CDR2 YFSETQ. The CDR3 sequence: CASSFGMGEQYF. The CDR3 nucleotides read TGCGCCAGCAGCTTCGGAATGGGGGAGCAGTACTTC.

A few counts support this clonotype. V and J are TRBV7-9 and TRBJ2-7; TRBD2 is a possible D gene (5 bases). The V end was cut by 5 bases, the J end by 6 bases, with 11 bases between. This CDR3 has 12 amino acids. Germline V CDR1 and CDR2: SEHNR, FQNEAQ (reference sequence). The chain's CDR3 is CASSLQRAEQYF. The CDR3 bases are TGTGCCAGCAGCCTACAGAGGGCCGAGCAGTACTTC.

The chain is built from TRBV29-1 and TRBJ2-3; tentative D call: TRBD2 (5 bases). CDR1 and CDR2 from the germline V gene are SQVTM and ANQGSEA. Trimming took 4 bases from V and 0 from J, leaving 11 bases between them. The CDR3 has 14 amino acids. The CDR3 here is CSVASGLSTDTQYF. For the CDR3, the DNA is TGCAGCGTTGCTTCCGGACTTAGCACAGATACGCAGTATTTT.

This chain links TRBV14 with TRBJ2-3; possibly TRBD2 for D (5 bases). There are 17 residues in the CDR3. Trimming removed 1 base at V and 1 base at J, with 15 bases between. Germline CDR1 reads SGHDN; CDR2 reads FVKESK. The DNA of the CDR3 is TGTGCCAGCAGCCAAGTAGGCGGGCCGGAGGGCACAGATACGCAGTATTTT. Translated, it gives CASSQVGGPEGTDTQYF. Together with reference TRBV14 and TRBJ2-3, the CDR3 gives the full variable domain: EAGVTQFPSHSVIEKGQTVTLRCDPISGHDNLYWYRRVMGKEIKFLLHFVKESKQDESGMPNNRFLAERTGGTYSTLKVQPAELEDSGVYFCASSQVGGPEGTDTQYFGPGTRLTVL.

The V gene is TRBV6-5, the J gene TRBJ2-1, with TRBD2 matching 10 bases. Trimming took 6 bases from V and 6 from J; bases not matched to a gene: 8. The germline gives CDR1 MNHEY, CDR2 SVGAGI. The CDR3 consists of 15 residues. The CDR3 bases are TGTGCCAGCAGCCCCGGACTAGCGGTCATCAATGAGCAGTTCTTC. Amino acids: CASSPGLAVINEQFF.

The chain couples TRBV6-5 to TRBJ2-1, with a tentative D call TRBD1 (5 bases). This CDR3 region has 15 residues. CDR1 and CDR2 (germline): MNHEY, SVGAGI. Deletions cut 6 bases from V and 5 bases from J, with 17 bases between. CDR3 protein: CASRRPGLYNNEQFF. CDR3 in DNA: TGTGCCAGCAGGCGACCAGGGTTGTATAACAATGAGCAGTTCTTC.

This clonotype appeared a few times. The rearrangement links TRBV12-3 or TRBV12-4 to TRBJ2-3; TRBD2 might be the D (5 bases). This CDR3 comprises 12 residues. V was trimmed by 6 bases and J by 1 base, leaving 5 bases between them. DNA for the CDR3: TGTGCCAGCAGGGAGGGCACAGATACGCAGTATTTT. It yields the protein CASREGTDTQYF.

V and J are TRBV27 and TRBJ1-2; TRBD1 matches at 10 bases. V was pared by 4 bases and J by 4 bases, with 3 bases of the junction left unmatched. The CDR3 is 14 residues long. Germline assignment: CDR1 MNHEY and CDR2 SMNVEV (reference sequence). The CDR3 bases are TGTGCCAGCAGTTCGACAGGGGGCATCTATGGCTACACCTTC. It yields the protein CASSSTGGIYGYTF.

The chain couples TRBV6-1 to TRBJ1-2; TRBD1 agrees at 7 bases. Germline assignment: CDR1 MNHNS and CDR2 SASEGT. The CDR3 covers 14 residues. Trimming removed 7 bases from V and 0 bases from J; junction bases left unmatched: 5. The CDR3 DNA reads as TGTGCCAGCACCAGGGACAGCGCTAACTATGGCTACACCTTC. Residues: CASTRDSANYGYTF.

As regards this clonotype: A much larger clone differs by one base, so this may be a read error. The genes are TRBV12-5 and TRBJ2-7, with 7 bases aligning to TRBD2. TRBJ2-4 matches the DNA end more closely, so the J call is doubtful. Per the germline V gene, CDR1 is LGHNT and CDR2 is FRNRAP. The CDR3 sequence is 19 residues long. The CDR3 spells CASGLALPITGGDENIQYF. The CDR3 nucleotides are TGTGCTAGTGGTTTGGCCCTACCTATAACGGGGGGTGATGAAAACATTCAGTACTTC.

V and J are TRBV3-1 and TRBJ1-2, with D tentatively TRBD1 (5 bases). The CDR3 covers 14 residues. Trimming left V 0 bases short and J 7 bases short, with 12 bases between. Germline V CDR1 and CDR2: LGHDT, YNNKEL (reference sequence). The CDR3 protein is CASSQDSTVTGYTF. CDR3 nucleotides: TGTGCCAGCAGCCAAGATTCGACAGTTACTGGCTACACCTTC.